Listed below are T cell receptor beta chains from one sample, sequenced in a study of blood T cell repertoires in COVID-19. TCRdb's copy holds only in-frame clones and misses some; the assay was immunoSEQ multiplex PCR. The sample contains roughly 55,000 clones, less than 80% of which appear only once. The specimen sequenced was peripheral blood. The origin of the receptors is a human donor in a cohort sampled during active COVID-19. CDR3s include the opening cysteine and the closing phenylalanine or tryptophan. A D gene is named only where the DNA matches it firmly. Expanded clones are given a class, and other clones once, few, many or no size at all.

V gene	D gene	J gene	clone size	CDR3 DNA	CDR3 protein
TRBV28	.	TRBJ2-1	few	TGTGCCAGCAGAGGAGGGGGGGGTGAGCAGTTCTTC	CASRGGGGEQFF
TRBV2	TRBD2	TRBJ2-3	.	TGTGCCAGCAGTGAAGGCGGGAGGGGAACAGATACGCAGTATTTT	CASSEGGRGTDTQYF
TRBV27	TRBD2	TRBJ2-3	.	TGTGCCAGCAGTCAAACCCCGGGACTACTAACTAGCACAGATACGCAGTATTTT	CASSQTPGLLTSTDTQYF
TRBV23-1	.	TRBJ2-7	.	TGCGCCAGCAGTCCCCCCCTGAGCTCCTACGAGCAGTACTTC	CASSPPLSSYEQYF
TRBV5-5	TRBD1	TRBJ1-1	.	TGTGCCAGCAGCTCCCGGGGACAGATGAACACTGAAGCTTTCTTT	CASSSRGQMNTEAFF
TRBV9	TRBD2	TRBJ2-1	.	TGTGCCAGCAGCCCGGGAGCGGGAGTGAAGAATGAGCAGTTCTTC	CASSPGAGVKNEQFF
TRBV9	.	TRBJ2-1	.	TGTGCCAGCAGCGTAGCGTCCCTAGCGAGGAATGAGCAGTTCTTC	CASSVASLARNEQFF
TRBV7-9	TRBD1	TRBJ2-7	once	TGTGCCAGCAGCCAAGGGACAGGGGTTAAGCAGTACTTC	CASSQGTGVKQYF
TRBV11-2	.	TRBJ1-3	.	TGTGCCAGCAGCTTCACCTCAGGGACTACTGGAAACACCATATATTTT	CASSFTSGTTGNTIYF
TRBV27	.	TRBJ1-1	.	TGTGCCAGCAGTTTTCTTGTGGTTGGGAGGAACACTGAAGCTTTCTTT	CASSFLVVGRNTEAFF
TRBV10-3	TRBD1	TRBJ2-7	.	TGTGCCATCAGTGGCGGAGAGACAGGGGGAGTTTCGACCTACGAGCAGTACTTC	CAISGGETGGVSTYEQYF
TRBV6-2/TRBV6-3	TRBD2	TRBJ2-1	few	TGTGCCAGCAGTTACTCCCCACCTAGCGGGATATACAATGAGCAGTTCTTC	CASSYSPPSGIYNEQFF
TRBV13	.	TRBJ2-2	few	TGTGCCAGCAGCTCCCAACCGGGACATCTTACCGGGGAGCTGTTTTTT	CASSSQPGHLTGELFF
TRBV7-9	TRBD2	TRBJ2-5	few	TGTGCCAGCAGCTTGGTCAAACGGGAGGGCCAAGAGACCCAGTACTTC	CASSLVKREGQETQYF
TRBV2	.	TRBJ2-1	.	TGTGCCAGCAGTGAGGCCCCGCCCCTCTACAATGAGCAGTTCTTC	CASSEAPPLYNEQFF
TRBV24-1	.	TRBJ2-1	.	TGTGCCACCAGGTCAACCGGGACTTCGGACCATGAGCAGTTCTTC	CATRSTGTSDHEQFF
TRBV7-8	TRBD2	TRBJ2-1	.	TGTGCCAGCAGCTTAGCACTAGCGGGGAATGAGCAGTTCTTC	CASSLALAGNEQFF
TRBV10-2	TRBD1	TRBJ1-1	.	TGCGCCAGCAGTGAGAATGGACAGGGGAGGCCTGAAGCTTTCTTT	CASSENGQGRPEAFF
TRBV25-1	TRBD1	TRBJ1-1	many	TGTGCCAGCAGTGCATATACGGACAGGTACACTGAAGCTTTCTTT	CASSAYTDRYTEAFF
TRBV24-1	TRBD1	TRBJ2-7	.	TGTGCCACCAGTGACACAGGGGGCGCGATACCGCACGAGCAGTACTTC	CATSDTGGAIPHEQYF
TRBV11-3	.	TRBJ2-2	.	TGTGCCAGCAGCTCGACAGTTAACACCGGGGAGCTGTTTTTT	CASSSTVNTGELFF
TRBV18	.	TRBJ2-5	.	TGTGCCAGCTCACCCAACAGCCAAGAGACCCAGTACTTC	CASSPNSQETQYF
TRBV11-3	TRBD2	TRBJ2-1	.	TGTGCCAGCAGCGCGCGACTAGCGGGCTCCTACAATGAGCAGTTCTTC	CASSARLAGSYNEQFF
TRBV24-1	.	TRBJ2-6	few	TGTGCCACCAGCCAAGGAGGTCTAGCGACTCTCTCTGGGGCCAACGTCCTGACTTTC	CATSQGGLATLSGANVLTF
TRBV11-3	TRBD2	TRBJ2-3	.	TGTGCCAGCAGCTTAGGGGGACTAGCGGGCACAGATACGCAGTATTTT	CASSLGGLAGTDTQYF
TRBV21-1	.	TRBJ2-7	.	TGTGCCAGCAGCACCTTAGGGACACAGAATCCCCCCTACGAGCAGTACTTC	CASSTLGTQNPPYEQYF
TRBV10-3	.	TRBJ2-1	.	TGTGCCATCAGTGGACTAGTCGACAATGAGCAGTTCTTC	CAISGLVDNEQFF
TRBV28	TRBD1	TRBJ2-1	.	TGTGCCAGCGGGGGACAGGGTCCTTCTCGCGGTAGCGGAAAAAACAATGAGCAGTTCTTC	CASGGQGPSRGSGKNNEQFF
TRBV7-9	TRBD2	TRBJ2-7	few	TGTGCCAGCAGCCGGACGGGACTAGCGGAGTACGAGCAGTACTTC	CASSRTGLAEYEQYF
TRBV5-1	.	TRBJ1-2	.	TGCGCCAGCAGCTTGCCCAGCTATGGCTACACCTTC	CASSLPSYGYTF
TRBV7-9	.	TRBJ2-1	few	TGTGCCAGCAGCCCGACTAGAGACAATGAGCAGTTCTTC	CASSPTRDNEQFF
TRBV9	TRBD2	TRBJ2-1	few	TGTGCCAGCAGGGCGGGAGCTGAGGTTAGGGGTGAGCAGTTCTTC	CASRAGAEVRGEQFF
TRBV7-8	.	TRBJ1-2	few	TGTGCCAGCAGCTTAGCGCGGGGGCTTAGCTATGGCTACACCTTC	CASSLARGLSYGYTF
TRBV4-3	.	TRBJ2-3	.	TGCGCCAGCAGCCAAGATGTGGGGAGAGATACGCAGTATTTT	CASSQDVGRDTQYF
TRBV18	TRBD2	TRBJ2-5	.	TGTGCCAGCTCGCCAACGCTAGCGGACCAAGAGACCCAGTACTTC	CASSPTLADQETQYF
TRBV30	.	TRBJ2-1	.	TGTGCCTGGGAATTGGGACTTGAGCAGTTCTTC	CAWELGLEQFF
TRBV28	.	TRBJ2-2	.	TGTGCCAGCCTCCCCCCCAGATCGAACACCGGGGAGCTGTTTTTT	CASLPPRSNTGELFF
TRBV9	.	TRBJ2-5	.	TGTGCCAGCAGCGTAGGGCCAGGCTCGGGACAAGAGACCCAGTACTTC	CASSVGPGSGQETQYF
TRBV6-2/TRBV6-3	TRBD1	TRBJ2-3	.	TGTGCCAGCAGTTACTCGGACAGGGATACGCAGTATTTT	CASSYSDRDTQYF
TRBV5-1	TRBD2	TRBJ2-3	once	TGCGCCAGCAGAGGGGCGCCTGAGTCGGGACTAGCGGAAGGCACAGATACGCAGTATTTT	CASRGAPESGLAEGTDTQYF
TRBV4-1	.	TRBJ1-5	.	TGCGCCAGCAGCCCGCGGACGGACTCGGGGAATCAGCCCCAGCATTTT	CASSPRTDSGNQPQHF
TRBV11-2	TRBD1	TRBJ2-2	.	TGTGCCAGCAGCCCCGAGGGACAGTACACCGGGGAGCTGTTTTTT	CASSPEGQYTGELFF
TRBV28	TRBD1	TRBJ1-5	.	TGTGCCAGCAGTCCTAGGGGAACAGGGGGAAATCAGCCCCAGCATTTT	CASSPRGTGGNQPQHF
TRBV6-8	TRBD1	TRBJ2-7	.	TGTGCCAGCAGTTATTGGACAGGGGGGCGCTCCCACGAGCAGTACTTC	CASSYWTGGRSHEQYF
TRBV27	TRBD2	TRBJ2-7	.	TGTGCCAGCAACTCCGGGGGAGGGCAAGGGCAGTACTTC	CASNSGGGQGQYF
TRBV4-2	.	TRBJ2-3	.	TGTGCCAGCAGCCCAAAAGTGGAGCCAGATACGCAGTATTTT	CASSPKVEPDTQYF
TRBV7-2	TRBD1	TRBJ1-6	.	TGTGCCAGCAGCTTTCACCTGACAGGGAGCTCCTATAATTCACCCCTCCACTTT	CASSFHLTGSSYNSPLHF
TRBV6-6	TRBD1	TRBJ1-2	.	TGTGCCATCCAACAGGGGGCGGGTGGCTACACCTTC	CAIQQGAGGYTF
TRBV7-8	TRBD2	TRBJ2-7	.	TGTGCCAGCAGCTCATCCGGGACTAGCCAGCCGGGCCCCTACGAGCAGTACTTC	CASSSSGTSQPGPYEQYF
TRBV18	TRBD1	TRBJ1-5	.	TGTGCCAGCTCACCAGACAGGGATCAGCCCCAGCATTTT	CASSPDRDQPQHF
TRBV5-1	TRBD2	TRBJ2-3	.	TGCGCCAGCAGCTTGGGGCGGACTAGCGGGAGCAGCACAGATACGCAGTATTTT	CASSLGRTSGSSTDTQYF
TRBV7-2	.	TRBJ2-7	.	TGTGCCAGCAGACTAGAAGCGCCCTACGAGCAGTACTTC	CASRLEAPYEQYF
TRBV28	TRBD1	TRBJ2-6	many	TGTGCCAGCAGTGCCCGACAGGGGTCAGGGGCCAACGTCCTGACTTTC	CASSARQGSGANVLTF
TRBV7-9	.	TRBJ2-3	.	TGTGCCAGCAGCTTGGCCCGACTTAGGAGGGAGAGGGGTCCAGATACGCAGTATTTT	CASSLARLRRERGPDTQYF
TRBV29-1	TRBD2	TRBJ2-7	.	TGCAGCGTTGAAGGGCGGGAGAGTTACGAGCAGTACTTC	CSVEGRESYEQYF